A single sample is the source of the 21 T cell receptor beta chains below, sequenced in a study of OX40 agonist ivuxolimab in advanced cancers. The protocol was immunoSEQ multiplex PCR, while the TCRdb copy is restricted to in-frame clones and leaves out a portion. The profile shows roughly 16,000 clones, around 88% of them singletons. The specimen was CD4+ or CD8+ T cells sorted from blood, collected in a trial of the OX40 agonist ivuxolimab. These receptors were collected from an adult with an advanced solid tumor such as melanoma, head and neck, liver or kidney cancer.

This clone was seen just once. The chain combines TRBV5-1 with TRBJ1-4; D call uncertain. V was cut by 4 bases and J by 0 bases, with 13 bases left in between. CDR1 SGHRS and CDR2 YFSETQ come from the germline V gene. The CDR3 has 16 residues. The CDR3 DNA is TGCGCCAGCAGCGCTTCGACGGGATCAACTAATGAAAAACTGTTTTTT. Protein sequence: CASSASTGSTNEKLFF. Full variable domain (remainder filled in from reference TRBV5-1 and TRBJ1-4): KAGVTQTPRYLIKTRGQQVTLSCSPISGHRSVSWYQQTPGQGLQFLFEYFSETQRNKGNFPGRFSGRQFSNSRSEMNVSTLELGDSALYLCASSASTGSTNEKLFFGSGTQLSVL.

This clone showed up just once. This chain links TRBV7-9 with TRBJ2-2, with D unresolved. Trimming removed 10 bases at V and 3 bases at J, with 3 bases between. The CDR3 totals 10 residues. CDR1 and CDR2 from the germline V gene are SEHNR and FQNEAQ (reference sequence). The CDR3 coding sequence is TGTGCCATCCACACCGGGGAGCTGTTTTTT. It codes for CAIHTGELFF.

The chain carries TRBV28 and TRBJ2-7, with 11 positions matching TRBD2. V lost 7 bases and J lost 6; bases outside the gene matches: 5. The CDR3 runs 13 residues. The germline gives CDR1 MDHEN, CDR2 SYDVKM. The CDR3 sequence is CASKILAGVEQYF. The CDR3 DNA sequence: TGTGCCAGCAAAATACTAGCGGGAGTCGAGCAGTACTTC.

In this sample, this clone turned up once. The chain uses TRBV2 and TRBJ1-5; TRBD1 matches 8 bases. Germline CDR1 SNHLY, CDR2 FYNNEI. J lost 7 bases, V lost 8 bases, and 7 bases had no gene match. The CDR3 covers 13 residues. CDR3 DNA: TGTGCCAGCCAGGGGGCGGTCAGGCAGCCCCAGCATTTT. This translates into CASQGAVRQPQHF.

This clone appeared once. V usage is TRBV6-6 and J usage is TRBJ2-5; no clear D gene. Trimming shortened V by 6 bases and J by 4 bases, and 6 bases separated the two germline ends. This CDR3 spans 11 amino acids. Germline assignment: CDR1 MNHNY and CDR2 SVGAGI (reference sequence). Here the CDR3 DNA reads TGTGCCAGCAGCTTGACAGAGACCCAGTACTTC. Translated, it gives CASSLTETQYF.

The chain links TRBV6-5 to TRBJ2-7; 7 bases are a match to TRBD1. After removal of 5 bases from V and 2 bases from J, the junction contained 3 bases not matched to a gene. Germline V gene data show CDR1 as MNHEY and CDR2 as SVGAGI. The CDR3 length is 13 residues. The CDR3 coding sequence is TGTGCCAGCAGTGACAGGGATACCTACGAGCAGTACTTC. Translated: CASSDRDTYEQYF.

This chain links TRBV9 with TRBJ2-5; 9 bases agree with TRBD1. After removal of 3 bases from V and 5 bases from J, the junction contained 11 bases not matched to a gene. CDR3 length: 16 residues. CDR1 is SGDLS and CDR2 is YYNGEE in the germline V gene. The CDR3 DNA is TGTGCCAGCAGCGGTAGGACAGGGGACTATGGGGAGACCCAGTACTTC. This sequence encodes CASSGRTGDYGETQYF. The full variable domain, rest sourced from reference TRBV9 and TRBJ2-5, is DSGVTQTPKHLITATGQRVTLRCSPRSGDLSVYWYQQSLDQGLQFLIQYYNGEERAKGNILERFSAQQFPDLHSELNLSSLELGDSALYFCASSGRTGDYGETQYFGPGTRLLVL.

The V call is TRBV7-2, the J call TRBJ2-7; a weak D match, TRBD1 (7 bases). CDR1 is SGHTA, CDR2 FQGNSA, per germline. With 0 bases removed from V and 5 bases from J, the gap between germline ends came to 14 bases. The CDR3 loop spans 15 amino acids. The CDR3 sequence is CASSLAPTGTHEQYF. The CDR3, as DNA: TGTGCCAGCAGCTTAGCCCCGACAGGGACTCACGAGCAGTACTTC. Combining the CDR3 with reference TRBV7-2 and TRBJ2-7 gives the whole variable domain GAGVSQSPSNKVTEKGKDVELRCDPISGHTALYWYRQSLGQGLEFLIYFQGNSAPDKSGLPSDRFSAERTGGSVSTLTIQRTQQEDSAVYLCASSLAPTGTHEQYFGPGTRLTVT.

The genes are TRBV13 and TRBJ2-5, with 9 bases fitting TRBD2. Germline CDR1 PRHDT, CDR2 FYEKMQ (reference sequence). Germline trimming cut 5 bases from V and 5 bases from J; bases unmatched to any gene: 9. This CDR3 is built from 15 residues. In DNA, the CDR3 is TGTGCCAGCAGCGGATCTGGACTAGCGCAGGAGACCCAGTACTTC. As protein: CASSGSGLAQETQYF. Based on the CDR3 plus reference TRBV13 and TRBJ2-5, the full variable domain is AAGVIQSPRHLIKEKRETATLKCYPIPRHDTVYWYQQGPGQDPQFLISFYEKMQSDKGSIPDRFSAQQFSDYHSELNMSSLELGDSALYFCASSGSGLAQETQYFGPGTRLLVL.

The CDR3 bases are TGTGCCAGTAGCGGCAGGGCCCTAAATCAGCCCCAGCATTTT. This sequence encodes CASSGRALNQPQHF. The J gene is TRBJ1-5, the V gene TRBV19, with TRBD1 as a possible D gene (5 bases). CDR1 is LNHDA and CDR2 is SQIVND in the germline V gene (reference sequence). The CDR3 has 14 residues. The V end was cut by 6 bases, the J end by 4 bases, with 13 bases between.

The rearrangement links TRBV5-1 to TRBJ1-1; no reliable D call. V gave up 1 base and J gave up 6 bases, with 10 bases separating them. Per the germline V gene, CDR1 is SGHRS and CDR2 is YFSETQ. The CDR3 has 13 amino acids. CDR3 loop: CASSLTWAAEAFF. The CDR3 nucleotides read TGCGCCAGCAGCTTGACGTGGGCGGCTGAAGCTTTCTTT.

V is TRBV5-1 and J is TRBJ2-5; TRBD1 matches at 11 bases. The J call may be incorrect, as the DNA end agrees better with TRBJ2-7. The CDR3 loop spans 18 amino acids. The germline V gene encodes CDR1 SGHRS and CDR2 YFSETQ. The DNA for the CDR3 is TGCGCCAGCAGCGCCCCCCGAGGACAGGGGGCAGTTAACTACGAGCAGTACTTC. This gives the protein CASSAPRGQGAVNYEQYF.

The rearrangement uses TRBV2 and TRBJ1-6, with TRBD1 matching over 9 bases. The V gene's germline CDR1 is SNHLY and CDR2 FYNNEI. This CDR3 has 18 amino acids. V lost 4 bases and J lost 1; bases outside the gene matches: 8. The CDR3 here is CASSASGTGTSYNSPLHF. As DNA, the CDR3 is TGTGCCAGCAGTGCCTCGGGGACAGGGACGTCCTATAATTCACCCCTCCACTTT.

The CDR3 loop is CASSDQRVTNEKLFF. The DNA of the CDR3 is TGTGCCAGCAGTGACCAGAGAGTAACTAATGAAAAACTGTTTTTT. The rearrangement joins TRBV2 to TRBJ1-4; D remains unclear. This CDR3 region has 15 residues. CDR1 and CDR2 (germline): SNHLY, FYNNEI. The V end was cut by 3 bases, the J end by 1 base, with 9 bases between.

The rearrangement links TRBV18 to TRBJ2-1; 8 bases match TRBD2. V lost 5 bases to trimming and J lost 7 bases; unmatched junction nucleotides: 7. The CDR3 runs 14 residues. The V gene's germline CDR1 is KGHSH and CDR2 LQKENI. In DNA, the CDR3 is TGTGCCAGCTCATCCGGACTAGCAGGGAATGAGCAGTTCTTC. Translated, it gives CASSSGLAGNEQFF.

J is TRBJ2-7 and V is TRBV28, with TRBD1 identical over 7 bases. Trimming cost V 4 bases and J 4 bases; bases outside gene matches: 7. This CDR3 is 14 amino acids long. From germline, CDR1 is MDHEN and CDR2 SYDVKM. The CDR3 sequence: CASSSGQHKYEQYF. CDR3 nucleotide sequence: TGTGCCAGCAGTTCGGGACAGCACAAATACGAGCAGTACTTC.

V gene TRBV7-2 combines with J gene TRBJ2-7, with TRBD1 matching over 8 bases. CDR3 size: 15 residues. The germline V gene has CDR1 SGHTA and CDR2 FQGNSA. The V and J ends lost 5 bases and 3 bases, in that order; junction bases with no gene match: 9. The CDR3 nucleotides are TGTGCCAGCAGCCAGACCGGGACAGGCATCTACGAGCAGTACTTC. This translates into CASSQTGTGIYEQYF.

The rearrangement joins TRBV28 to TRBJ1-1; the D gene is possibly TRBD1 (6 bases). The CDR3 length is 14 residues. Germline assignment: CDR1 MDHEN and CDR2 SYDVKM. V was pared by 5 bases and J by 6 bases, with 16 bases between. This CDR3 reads CASSLWGQYAEAFF. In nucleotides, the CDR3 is TGTGCCAGCAGTCTTTGGGGGCAGTACGCTGAAGCTTTCTTT. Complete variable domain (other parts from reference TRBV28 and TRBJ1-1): DVKVTQSSRYLVKRTGEKVFLECVQDMDHENMFWYRQDPGLGLRLIYFSYDVKMKEKGDIPEGYSVSREKKERFSLILESASTNQTSMYLCASSLWGQYAEAFFGQGTRLTVV.

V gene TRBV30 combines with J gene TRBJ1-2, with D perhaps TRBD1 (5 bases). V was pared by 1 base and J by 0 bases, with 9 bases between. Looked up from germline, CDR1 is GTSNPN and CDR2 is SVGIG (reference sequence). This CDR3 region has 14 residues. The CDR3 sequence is CAWSATATNYGYTF. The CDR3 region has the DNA TGTGCCTGGAGTGCGACAGCGACTAACTATGGCTACACCTTC.

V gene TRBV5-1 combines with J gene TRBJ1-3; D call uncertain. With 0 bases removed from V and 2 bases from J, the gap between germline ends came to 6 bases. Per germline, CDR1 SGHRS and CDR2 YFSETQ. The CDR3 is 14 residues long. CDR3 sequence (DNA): TGCGCCAGCAGCTTGGAGGGAACTGGAAACACCATATATTTT. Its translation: CASSLEGTGNTIYF. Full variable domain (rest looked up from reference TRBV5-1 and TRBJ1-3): KAGVTQTPRYLIKTRGQQVTLSCSPISGHRSVSWYQQTPGQGLQFLFEYFSETQRNKGNFPGRFSGRQFSNSRSEMNVSTLELGDSALYLCASSLEGTGNTIYFGEGSWLTVV.

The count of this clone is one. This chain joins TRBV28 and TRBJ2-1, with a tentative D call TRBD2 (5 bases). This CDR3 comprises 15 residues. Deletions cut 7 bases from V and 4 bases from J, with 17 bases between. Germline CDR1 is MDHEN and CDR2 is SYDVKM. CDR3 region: CASILQSSGYNEQFF. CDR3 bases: TGTGCCAGCATATTACAATCATCGGGATACAATGAGCAGTTCTTC. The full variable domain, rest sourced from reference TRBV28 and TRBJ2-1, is DVKVTQSSRYLVKRTGEKVFLECVQDMDHENMFWYRQDPGLGLRLIYFSYDVKMKEKGDIPEGYSVSREKKERFSLILESASTNQTSMYLCASILQSSGYNEQFFGPGTRLTVL.